Included here is one T cell receptor (beta chain) sequence, with context. TCRdb's copy holds only in-frame clones and misses some; the assay was immunoSEQ multiplex PCR. The data show roughly 51,000 clones, more than 70% seen once. V was shortened by 4 bases and J by 9 bases, with 13 bases between the two germline ends. Per germline, CDR1 SGHDN and CDR2 FVKESK. The CDR3 has 13 amino acids. Time point: pretreatment peripheral blood. The data were obtained in a study of PD-L1 blockade in urothelial cancer. As for the study in general: Anywhere from 0 to 3 prior chemotherapy regimens had been received by patients.

The receptor was derived from a man aged 55-75 years with urothelial cancer. The sequences come from PBMCs, collected around atezolizumab (anti-PD-L1) treatment. The chain joins TRBV14 to TRBJ1-3, with D maybe TRBD1 (6 bases). The CDR3 reads CASSRDEGGTIYF. As DNA, the CDR3 is TGTGCCAGCAGCCGCGATGAAGGGGGCACCATATATTTT. Using reference TRBV14 and TRBJ1-3 for the parts outside the CDR3, the full variable domain is EAGVTQFPSHSVIEKGQTVTLRCDPISGHDNLYWYRRVMGKEIKFLLHFVKESKQDESGMPNNRFLAERTGGTYSTLKVQPAELEDSGVYFCASSRDEGGTIYFGEGSWLTVV.